Below are 24 T cell receptor beta chains sequenced from a single sample in a study of T cell clonality in common variable immunodeficiency. Whole-study findings and limits: In common variable immunodeficiency, TCR beta chains reportedly carried fewer deletions and N-nucleotide insertions.

Their cognate antigens are unknown. Profiling relied on immunoSEQ multiplex PCR, and the TCRdb table lists in-frame clones only, not all of them. In total the sample includes about 23,000 clones, none of them seen once. Sequencing used peripheral blood mononuclear cells. All receptors come from a human donor with common variable immunodeficiency.

As regards this clone: The read finishes 3 residues shy of the CDR3 end, and the germline J gene is used to complete it. The chain is built from TRBV18 and TRBJ1-3; 7 nucleotides agree with TRBD1. V trimming: 1 base; J trimming: 4 bases; junction bases outside the gene matches: 4. Germline lookup yields CDR1 KGHSH and CDR2 LQKENI. CDR3 length: 15 residues. The CDR3 bases that were read are TGTGCCAGCTCACCACTTCCAGGGGGAGGAAACACC. The encoded protein is CASSPLPGGGNT. The complete CDR3 reads CASSPLPGGGNTIYF.

Regarding this clone: The sequenced fragment ends 3 residues before the CDR3 boundary, so the rest is inferred from the germline J gene. The V gene is TRBV18, the J gene TRBJ1-5; D might be TRBD1 (6 bases). This CDR3 is built from 16 residues. The V gene lost 2 bases and the J gene lost 6 bases, with 17 bases spanning the gap. Germline V gene lookup returns CDR1 KGHSH and CDR2 LQKENI. Incomplete CDR3 DNA: TGTGCCAGCTCACCAAGAGAAACAGGGTCACCTCAGCCC. As protein: CASSPRETGSPQP. In full, the CDR3 reads CASSPRETGSPQPQHF.

Comment on this clone: Read coverage stops 3 residues before the CDR3 terminus; the germline J gene supplies the remainder. The chain uses TRBV11-2 and TRBJ1-1; possible D gene TRBD1, 6 bases. Trimming took 2 bases from V and 3 from J, leaving 13 bases between them. Germline CDR1 SGHAT, CDR2 FQNNGV. The CDR3 sequence is 15 residues long. CDR3 loop: CASSLSGGRYTEAFF. CDR3 bases read: TGTGCCAGCAGCTTAAGCGGGGGGCGGTACACTGAA.

A note on this clone: Read sequence stops 3 residues before the CDR3 end, and the germline J gene provides the missing end. This chain uses TRBV7-9 with TRBJ1-3; 7 positions agree with TRBD1. The germline gives CDR1 SEHNR, CDR2 FQNEAQ (reference sequence). V shed 3 bases, J shed 4 bases, and the junction held 3 bases outside the gene matches. The CDR3 extends over 14 amino acids. The covered CDR3 bases are TGTGCCAGCAGCTTTAGACAGGGAGGAAACACC. This gives the protein CASSFRQGGNT. The complete CDR3 reads CASSFRQGGNTIYF.

Comments on this clone: The CDR3 is cut off 3 residues early in the read; its end comes from the germline J gene. The V and J genes are TRBV20-1 and TRBJ2-1; TRBD2 matches 9 bases. Germline V gives CDR1 DFQATT, CDR2 SNEGSKA (reference sequence). The ends lost 2 bases at V and 7 bases at J; junction bases unmatched: 3. CDR3 length equals 13 residues. CDR3 loop: CSARWLAGNEQFF. Partial CDR3 DNA: TGCAGTGCTAGATGGCTAGCGGGGAATGAG.

Of note for this clone: Read coverage stops 3 residues before the CDR3 terminus; the germline J gene supplies the remainder. The genes are TRBV5-6 and TRBJ1-2; 10 bases are shared with TRBD1. The CDR3 consists of 15 residues. J gave up 3 bases and V 4 bases, and 6 bases lay outside the gene matches. CDR1 is SGHDT and CDR2 is YYEEEE in the germline V gene. The sequenced part of the CDR3 DNA is TGTGCCAGCAGCCGTGGGACAGGGGCGGACTATGGC. It is translated as CASSRGTGADYG. In full, the CDR3 is CASSRGTGADYGYTF. The full variable domain, completed using reference TRBV5-6 and TRBJ1-2, is DAGVTQSPTHLIKTRGQQVTLRCSPKSGHDTVSWYQQALGQGPQFIFQYYEEEERQRGNFPDRFSGHQFPNYSSELNVNALLLGDSALYLCASSRGTGADYGYTFGSGTRLTVV.

This clone was detected only a few times. The CDR3 region is CAWSPDSIGNTIYF. Partial CDR3 DNA: TGTGCCTGGAGTCCGGACAGCATAGGAAACACC. This rearrangement joins TRBV30 to TRBJ1-3, with D perhaps matching TRBD1 (6 bases). The observed sequence ends 3 residues before the CDR3 terminus, with the missing tail filled in from the germline J gene. Trimming cost V 2 bases and J 4 bases, with 12 bases left between them. Germline-derived CDR1 and CDR2 are GTSNPN and SVGIG (reference sequence). The CDR3 sequence is 14 residues long.

This clone was seen only a few times. Sequencing ends 3 residues short of the CDR3 end; the germline J gene provides the rest. The chain combines TRBV18 with TRBJ1-1, with unresolved D. The CDR3 is made up of 15 amino acids. Germline CDR1 and CDR2: KGHSH and LQKENI. V was shortened by 2 bases and J by 0 bases, with 10 bases between the two germline ends. This CDR3 is CASSPVLALNTEAFF. The CDR3 bases that were read are TGTGCCAGCTCACCAGTTCTGGCTTTGAACACTGAA.

Note on this clone: One end of the junction varies from germline; a read error may be responsible. The read gets to within 3 residues of the CDR3 end, and the germline J gene fills in the rest. The chain combines TRBV5-1 with TRBJ2-7; 7 bases match TRBD1. The CDR3 has 14 residues. CDR1 and CDR2 from the germline V gene are SGHRS and YFSETQ. The sequenced part of the CDR3 DNA is TGCGCCAGCACCTTGTTACGACAGGGCTCCGAG. It translates to CASTLLRQGSE. The full CDR3 sequence reads CASTLLRQGSEQYF.

Comments on this clone: The CDR3 goes on 3 residues after the read ends, and that part is filled in from the germline J gene. The V call is TRBV6-1, the J call TRBJ1-3, with D unclear. The V gene lost 3 bases and the J gene lost 8 bases, with 8 bases spanning the gap. The CDR3 is made up of 12 amino acids. The germline V gene encodes CDR1 MNHNS and CDR2 SASEGT. Partial CDR3 DNA: TGTGCCAGCAGTGACGAGGGTTACACC. This translates into CASSDEGYT. The full CDR3 is CASSDEGYTIYF.

On this clone itself: The CDR3 end lies 3 residues beyond the end of the read and is filled in from the germline J gene. This rearrangement joins TRBV7-8 to TRBJ2-4, with D possibly being TRBD2 (6 bases). Germline V gives CDR1 SGHVS, CDR2 FQNEAQ. The CDR3 consists of 16 residues. V was cut by 4 bases and J by 0 bases, with 13 bases left in between. The part of the CDR3 DNA that was read is TGTGCCAGCAGCTCGGGACGGGGACTAGCCAAAAACATT. Translation gives CASSSGRGLAKNI. The CDR3 in full is CASSSGRGLAKNIQYF.

This clone has only a few counts. The CDR3 is cut off 3 residues early in the read; its end comes from the germline J gene. The chain links TRBV6-2 or TRBV6-3 to TRBJ2-3; 8 nucleotides agree with TRBD2. Trimming at V came to 6 bases and at J to 3 bases, leaving 5 bases not matched to a gene. Germline V gene data show CDR1 as MNHEY and CDR2 as SVGEGT. CDR3 length: 14 residues. The DNA read from the CDR3 is TGTGCCAGCAGAAGCGGGAGAGAGACAGATACG. As protein: CASRSGRETDT. The full CDR3 is CASRSGRETDTQYF.

This clone showed up many times. Sequencing ends 3 residues short of the CDR3 end; the germline J gene provides the rest. V gene TRBV6-2 or TRBV6-3 combines with J gene TRBJ2-4; TRBD2 aligns across 8 bases. The J segment lost 8 bases and the V segment lost 6 bases, leaving 9 bases of the junction unmatched. The CDR3 is 14 amino acids. CDR1 and CDR2 from the germline V gene are MNHEY and SVGEGT. This CDR3 is CASSRTSRPDIQYF. CDR3 DNA (partial): TGTGCCAGCAGCCGGACTAGCCGTCCGGACATT.

Remarks on this clone: The CDR3 end is not reached by the read, which stops 3 residues before it; the germline J gene fills it in. This chain joins TRBV2 and TRBJ2-7, with D unclear. There are 13 residues in the CDR3. The ends were cut back, 4 bases at V and 6 bases at J, with 13 bases in the middle. Germline lookup yields CDR1 SNHLY and CDR2 FYNNEI. CDR3 residues: CASSVTLPAEQYF. The sequenced part of the CDR3 DNA is TGTGCCAGCAGTGTGACACTGCCGGCCGAG.

This clone occurred a few times. Coverage ceases 3 residues before the CDR3 finishes, and the germline J gene fills in the end. This chain uses TRBV19 with TRBJ1-3; 7 bases match TRBD1. The CDR3 runs to 13 residues. Germline-derived CDR1 and CDR2 are LNHDA and SQIVND (reference sequence). The ends lost 10 bases at V and 2 bases at J; junction bases unmatched: 5. CDR3 region: CATSDRAGNTIYF. Partial CDR3 DNA: TGTGCCACTTCAGACAGGGCTGGAAACACC.

Many counts were recorded for this clone. The sequenced fragment ends 3 residues before the CDR3 boundary, so the rest is inferred from the germline J gene. This sequence joins TRBV2 and TRBJ1-1; TRBD1 matches 7 bases. The CDR3 runs to 13 residues. The germline V gene has CDR1 SNHLY and CDR2 FYNNEI. V shed 7 bases, J shed 4 bases, and the junction held 6 bases outside the gene matches. CDR3 residues: CASNQGVSTEAFF. The part of the CDR3 DNA that was read is TGTGCCAGCAACCAGGGGGTGAGCACTGAA.

This CDR3 is CASSPGGTATVMNTEAFF. CDR3 DNA (partial): TGTGCCAGCTCTCCTGGCGGGACAGCGACGGTTATGAACACTGAA. V usage is TRBV18 and J usage is TRBJ1-1, with TRBD1 matching 7 bases. The read ends 3 residues early relative to the CDR3; the germline J gene fills the gap. Looked up from germline, CDR1 is KGHSH and CDR2 is LQKENI. This CDR3 is 18 amino acids long. V was pared by 6 bases and J by 0 bases, with 16 bases of the junction left unmatched.

The table lists this clone with many counts. The CDR3 loop is CASSFSGQSYEQYF. The CDR3 bases that were read are TGCGCCAGCAGCTTCTCGGGACAGAGCTACGAG. The V call is TRBV5-1, the J call TRBJ2-7; TRBD1 matches 7 bases. The read terminates 3 residues ahead of where the CDR3 ends, so the germline J gene completes it. Germline CDR1 and CDR2: SGHRS and YFSETQ. J was trimmed by 3 bases and V by 2 bases; bases with no gene match: 5. The CDR3 is 14 residues long.

This clone was observed a few times. The junction and the germline gene differ at one end; a read error may be behind it. The CDR3 end is not reached by the read, which stops 3 residues before it; the germline J gene fills it in. The V call is TRBV7-7, the J call TRBJ2-5; 7 nucleotides align to TRBD1. Germline V gives CDR1 SSHAT, CDR2 FNYEAQ (reference sequence). CDR3 length equals 15 residues. The CDR3 loop is CASSPRTGVQETQYF. The sequenced part of the CDR3 DNA is TGTGCTAGCAGCCCCAGGACAGGCGTTCAAGAGACC. Full variable domain (rest looked up from reference TRBV7-7 and TRBJ2-5): GAGVSQSPRYKVTKRGQDVTLRCDPISSHATLYWYQQALGQGPEFLTYFNYEAQPDKSGLPSDRFSAERPEGSISTLTIQRTEQRDSAMYRCASSPRTGVQETQYFGPGTRLLVL.

This clone was counted ten times or more. The CDR3 goes on 3 residues after the read ends, and that part is filled in from the germline J gene. Other DNA variants within this sample encode the same CDR3. The rearrangement joins TRBV2 to TRBJ2-1; 11 nucleotides line up with TRBD2. There are 16 residues in the CDR3. Germline trimming cut 4 bases from V and 4 bases from J; bases unmatched to any gene: 6. The germline V gene encodes CDR1 SNHLY and CDR2 FYNNEI. CDR3 DNA (partial): TGTGCCAGCAGTGCCCCGGGACTAGCGGCGTACAATGAG. Translation gives CASSAPGLAAYNE. The whole CDR3 is CASSAPGLAAYNEQFF.

This clone was observed a few times. The sequenced fragment ends 3 residues before the CDR3 boundary, so the rest is inferred from the germline J gene. This sequence joins TRBV29-1 and TRBJ2-1, with a tentative D call TRBD1 (6 bases). Trimming left V 7 bases short and J 6 bases short, with 7 bases between. The CDR3 has 10 amino acids. CDR1 SQVTM and CDR2 ANQGSEA come from the germline V gene. CDR3 DNA (partial): TGCAGCGCGGACAGCAATGAG. Translation gives CSADSNE. The entire CDR3 protein reads CSADSNEQFF.

This clone was counted between two and nine times. The CDR3 extends 3 residues past the end of the read, so its final part is completed from the germline J gene. The gene calls are TRBV10-2 and TRBJ1-5; D uncertain. CDR1 WSHSY and CDR2 SAAADI come from the germline V gene. V dropped 4 bases and J dropped 4 bases, with 5 bases sitting between them. The CDR3 covers 12 residues. The CDR3 bases that were read are TGCGCCAGCAGTGCGTATAATCAGCCC. Its translation: CASSAYNQP. The whole CDR3 region reads CASSAYNQPQHF.

Comments on this clone: The sequence runs out 3 residues before the end of the CDR3; the remainder is reconstructed from the germline J gene. This chain uses TRBV7-3 with TRBJ2-1; the match to TRBD2 covers 8 bases. V lost 4 bases, J lost 9 bases, and 14 bases stayed unmatched. CDR1 SGHTA and CDR2 FQGTGA come from the germline V gene. This CDR3 spans 16 amino acids. CDR3 sequence: CASSSHTSGGRFEQFF. The CDR3 DNA, read in part, is TGTGCCAGCAGCTCCCATACTAGCGGTGGACGGTTTGAG.

This clone has at least ten counts. The sequenced part of the CDR3 DNA is TGTGCCAGCAGTGCGGACAGGGGGGACGGC. This gives the protein CASSADRGDG. The entire CDR3 reads CASSADRGDGYTF. The chain has TRBV2 and TRBJ1-2, with 10 nucleotides matching TRBD1. The CDR3 end is not reached by the read, which stops 3 residues before it; the germline J gene fills it in. The CDR3 loop spans 13 amino acids. The germline V gene encodes CDR1 SNHLY and CDR2 FYNNEI.